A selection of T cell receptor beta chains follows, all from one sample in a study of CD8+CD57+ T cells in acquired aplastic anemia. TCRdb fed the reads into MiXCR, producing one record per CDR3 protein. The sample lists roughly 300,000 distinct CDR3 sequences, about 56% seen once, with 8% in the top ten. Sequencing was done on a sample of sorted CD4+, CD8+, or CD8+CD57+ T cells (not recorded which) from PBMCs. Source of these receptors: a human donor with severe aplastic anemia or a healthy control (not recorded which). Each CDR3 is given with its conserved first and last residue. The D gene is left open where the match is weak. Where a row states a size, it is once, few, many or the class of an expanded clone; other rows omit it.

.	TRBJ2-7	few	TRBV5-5	CASSLVFGSYEQYF	TGTGCCAGCAGCTTGGTTTTCGGTTCCTACGAGCAGTACTTC
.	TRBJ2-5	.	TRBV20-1	CSARAEETQYF	TGCAGTGCTAGAGCTGAAGAGACCCAGTACTTC
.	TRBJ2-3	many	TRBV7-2	CASSPHFPPQYF	TGTGCCAGCAGCCCCCATTTTCCCCCGCAGTATTTT
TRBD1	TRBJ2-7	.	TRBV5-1	CASSLNRDRASEQYF	TGCGCCAGCAGCTTGAACCGGGACAGGGCATCCGAGCAGTACTTC
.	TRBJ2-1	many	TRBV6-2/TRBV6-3	CASTLDSEQFF	TGTGCCAGCACCTTAGACAGTGAGCAGTTCTTC
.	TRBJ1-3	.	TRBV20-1	CSARVIQASGNTIYF	TGCAGTGCTAGAGTAATCCAGGCCTCTGGAAACACCATATATTTT
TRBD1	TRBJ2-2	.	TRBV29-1	CSGGQGAGTGELFF	TGCAGCGGGGGACAGGGGGCGGGTACCGGGGAGCTGTTTTTT
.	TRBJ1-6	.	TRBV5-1	CASSLGRKRFSPLHF	TGCGCCAGCAGCTTGGGTCGAAAGAGATTCTCACCCCTCCACTTT
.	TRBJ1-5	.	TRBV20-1	CSAREGGGNQPQHF	TGCAGTGCTAGAGAAGGGGGTGGCAATCAGCCCCAGCATTTT
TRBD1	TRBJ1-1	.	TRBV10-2	CASSVRGRQGASEAFF	TGCGCCAGCAGTGTAAGGGGGAGACAGGGGGCTAGTGAAGCTTTCTTT
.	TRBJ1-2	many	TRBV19	CASSMGRNYGYTF	TGTGCCAGTAGTATGGGCAGAAACTATGGCTACACCTTC
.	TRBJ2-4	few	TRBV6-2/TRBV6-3	CASSYSYGEPGPKNIQYF	TGTGCCAGCAGTTACTCGTACGGCGAACCGGGGCCCAAAAACATTCAGTACTTC
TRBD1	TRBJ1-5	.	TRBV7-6	CASSLGTGCNQPQHF	TGTGCCAGCAGCTTAGGGACAGGGTGCAATCAGCCCCAGCATTTT
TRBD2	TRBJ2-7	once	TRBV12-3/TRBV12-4	CASSLSSGRAHEQYF	TGTGCCAGCAGTTTATCCAGCGGGAGGGCCCACGAGCAGTACTTC
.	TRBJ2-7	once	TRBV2	CASSASLGNGEQYF	TGTGCCAGCAGTGCTAGTTTAGGGAACGGCGAGCAGTACTTC
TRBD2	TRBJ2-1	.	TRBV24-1	CATSDPGREGRYEQFF	TGTGCCACCAGTGACCCCGGGCGGGAGGGCCGTTATGAGCAGTTCTTC
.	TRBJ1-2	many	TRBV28	CASTGLGGYTF	TGTGCCAGCACCGGGTTGGGTGGCTACACCTTC
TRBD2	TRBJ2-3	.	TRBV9	CASSAGGGGTQYF	TGTGCCAGCAGCGCGGGCGGGGGGGGGACGCAGTATTTT
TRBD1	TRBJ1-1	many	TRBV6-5	CASSYLPGTANTEAFF	TGTGCCAGCAGTTACCTACCGGGGACAGCGAACACTGAAGCTTTCTTT